This T cell receptor (beta chain) originates from a study of TIL therapy for anti-PD-1-resistant metastatic lung cancer. Overall study: Patients had a median age of about 50 years (range about 35-80).

The CDR3 is 14 residues long. V lost 0 bases and J 6 bases, leaving 12 bases between the germline ends. The germline V gene has CDR1 LNHNV and CDR2 YYDKDF (reference sequence). This was the immunoSEQ v3 assay. Assay used: immunoSEQ multiplex PCR; TCRdb lists only in-frame clones, some missing. The data show about 19,000 clones, with approximately 79% seen just once and approximately 7% held by the top ten. As for time point: pre-treatment sample, taken before nivolumab and TIL therapy. Patients were adults with stage 4 NSCLC. The rearrangement links TRBV15 to TRBJ2-7; D is unclear. The TCR originated in a person between 30 and 79 years old with non-small cell lung cancer. The specimen comprised blood, sampled at baseline. The CDR3 here is CATSRDLGTAEQYF. The CDR3 bases are TGTGCCACCAGCAGAGATCTGGGCACAGCCGAGCAGTACTTC.